Below are 4 T cell receptor beta chains sequenced from a single sample in a study of blood T cell repertoires in COVID-19 (dated by TCRdb to the early 2020s). Preparation of the library involved the immunoSEQ multiplex PCR assay. The table comes from immuneACCESS by way of TCRdb, which keeps in-frame sequences with V and J called. Part of the clones is missing from these tables; in studies checked, under half for an unresolved V gene and the rest for unknown reasons. The sample has about 300,000 clones on record, 70% to 90% of them singletons. 1% to 1.5% of the sample belongs to the ten largest clones. Sequencing input: peripheral blood. The origin of the receptors is a man between 65 and 85 years old with acute or convalescent COVID-19.

The CDR3 sequence: CASSQGQGIETQYF. The CDR3 region has the DNA TGCGCCAGCAGCCAAGGGCAGGGGATTGAGACCCAGTACTTC. J is TRBJ2-5 and V is TRBV4-3; TRBD1 might be the D (6 bases). The CDR3 runs to 14 residues. Germline-derived CDR1 and CDR2 are LGHNA and YSLEER. V was pared by 1 base and J by 5 bases, with 11 bases between.

The V call is TRBV3-1 (or the pseudogene TRBV3-2), the J call TRBJ1-1; D may be TRBD1 (5 bases). V was cut by 1 base and J by 4 bases, with 10 bases left in between. There are 14 residues in the CDR3. CDR1 LGHDT and CDR2 YNNKEL come from the germline V gene (reference sequence). CDR3: CASSQAGQGTEAFF. The CDR3 DNA sequence: TGTGCCAGCAGCCAAGCCGGCCAGGGCACTGAAGCTTTCTTT.

V usage is TRBV28 and J usage is TRBJ1-1; perhaps TRBD1 as D (5 bases). The CDR3 length is 14 residues. Germline V CDR1 and CDR2: MDHEN, SYDVKM. V was clipped by 4 bases and J by 1 base, with 10 bases between them. CDR3 nucleotide sequence: TGTGCCAGCAGTTACCAGGGTAAGAACACTGAAGCTTTCTTT. Protein sequence: CASSYQGKNTEAFF.

The chain combines TRBV6-5 with TRBJ1-1; D unresolved. Between the trimmed V and J ends, which lost 3 bases and 7 bases, there was a span of 15 bases. The CDR3 is 14 residues long. The germline gives CDR1 MNHEY, CDR2 SVGAGI. CDR3 coding DNA: TGTGCCAGCAGTTATGGTGGTATGTACGGTGAAGCTTTCTTT. Translation: CASSYGGMYGEAFF.